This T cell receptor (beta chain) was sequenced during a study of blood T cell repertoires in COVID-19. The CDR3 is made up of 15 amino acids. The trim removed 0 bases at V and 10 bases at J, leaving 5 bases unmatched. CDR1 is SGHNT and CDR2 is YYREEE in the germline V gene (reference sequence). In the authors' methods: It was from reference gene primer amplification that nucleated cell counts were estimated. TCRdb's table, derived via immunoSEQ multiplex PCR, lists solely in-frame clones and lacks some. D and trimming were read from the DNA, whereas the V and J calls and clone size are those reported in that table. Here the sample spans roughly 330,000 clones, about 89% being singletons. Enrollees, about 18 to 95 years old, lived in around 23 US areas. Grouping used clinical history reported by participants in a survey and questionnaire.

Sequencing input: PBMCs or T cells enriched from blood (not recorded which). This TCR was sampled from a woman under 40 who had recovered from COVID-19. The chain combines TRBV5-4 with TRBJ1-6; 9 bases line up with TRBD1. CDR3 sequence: CASSLAGDRESPLHF. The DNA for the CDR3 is TGTGCCAGCAGCTTGGCCGGGGACAGGGAGTCACCCCTCCACTTT.